This entry lists 21 T cell receptor beta chains sequenced from one sample in a study of T cell responses to AZD1222 COVID-19 vaccine. Some clones are missing from TCRdb's copy, which holds only in-frame ones; the method was immunoSEQ multiplex PCR. This sample has 110,000 to 150,000 clones, with about 93% found just once. Sequencing used peripheral blood, obtained on day 0 of AZD1222 vaccination. These receptors originate from an adult in good health.

V and J are TRBV5-1 and TRBJ1-2, with D possibly TRBD1 on 6 matching bases. Trimming left V 4 bases short and J 8 bases short, with 27 bases between. CDR3 length equals 17 residues. Germline CDR1 reads SGHRS; CDR2 reads YFSETQ. CDR3 bases: TGCGCCAGCAGCAGGGGGAATTTCGTTACGGCGGCGCGGGGCTACACCTTC. Amino acids: CASSRGNFVTAARGYTF.

The chain joins TRBV5-4 to TRBJ2-3; 8 nucleotides align to TRBD2. Germline V gene data show CDR1 as SGHNT and CDR2 as YYREEE (reference sequence). The V gene end was trimmed by 2 bases and the J gene end by 4 bases; junction bases not matched to a gene: 6. This CDR3 is built from 15 residues. CDR3 in DNA: TGTGCCAGCAGCTTTCCGGGAGGGCAGTCAGATACGCAGTATTTT. It is translated as CASSFPGGQSDTQYF.

The chain uses TRBV7-6 and TRBJ1-2, with D unresolved. The CDR3 totals 13 residues. Trimming left V 0 bases short and J 7 bases short, with 9 bases between. Germline-derived CDR1 and CDR2 are SGHVS and FNYEAQ. The CDR3 spells CASSLAGSGGYTF. The CDR3 DNA reads TGTGCCAGCAGCTTAGCTGGTTCAGGTGGCTACACCTTC.

The chain combines TRBV6-2 or TRBV6-3 with TRBJ1-5, with 7 positions matching TRBD1. Germline-derived CDR1 and CDR2 are MNHEY and SVGEGT. The CDR3 contains 16 residues. After removal of 5 bases from V and 1 base from J, the junction contained 8 bases not matched to a gene. The CDR3 DNA sequence: TGTGCCAGCAGTGCCTCCCGGACAGGCAGCAATCAGCCCCAGCATTTT. This translates into CASSASRTGSNQPQHF.

The chain couples TRBV10-3 to TRBJ2-7; D may be TRBD2 (6 bases). The CDR3 is 15 residues long. Germline V CDR1 and CDR2: ENHRY, SYGVKD. Trimming removed 6 bases at V and 3 bases at J, with 18 bases between. The DNA of the CDR3 is TGTGCCATCAGAGACCCGGGACTCGCGGACTACGAGCAGTACTTC. Protein sequence: CAIRDPGLADYEQYF.

Here the CDR3 DNA reads TGTGCCACCAGTGCCTCTCCAGCGGGCCTCACCGGGGAGCTGTTTTTT. Protein product: CATSASPAGLTGELFF. The rearrangement uses TRBV24-1 and TRBJ2-2; D is possibly TRBD2 (6 bases). This CDR3 region has 16 residues. The V end was cut by 5 bases, the J end by 4 bases, with 16 bases between. The germline V gene has CDR1 KGHDR and CDR2 SFDVKD.

In nucleotides, the CDR3 is TGTGCTAGTGCCTACCCGGGCCACCAAATGAAGGCTGAAGCTTTCTTT. Protein product: CASAYPGHQMKAEAFF. J is TRBJ1-1 and V is TRBV12-5; D not resolved. CDR3 length: 16 residues. Looked up from germline, CDR1 is LGHNT and CDR2 is FRNRAP. Trimming removed 7 bases at V and 6 bases at J, with 24 bases between.

The rearrangement links TRBV12-5 to TRBJ2-1; 7 nucleotides agree with TRBD2. The CDR3 is made up of 16 amino acids. The junction had 13 bases not matched to a gene; V was cut back by 4 bases and J by 7 bases. Germline assignment: CDR1 LGHNT and CDR2 FRNRAP. The CDR3 protein is CASGSPGVGTTNEQFF. The CDR3 DNA sequence: TGTGCTAGTGGTTCGCCCGGGGTTGGGACTACGAATGAGCAGTTCTTC.

The rearrangement links TRBV5-1 to TRBJ1-4, with 7 bases aligning to TRBD1. CDR1 SGHRS and CDR2 YFSETQ come from the germline V gene. The CDR3 length is 15 residues. V lost 4 bases to trimming and J lost 7 bases; unmatched junction nucleotides: 10. CDR3 sequence reads: CASSQSTGVGEKLFF. The CDR3 DNA follows: TGCGCCAGCAGCCAAAGCACAGGGGTCGGTGAAAAACTGTTTTTT.

The rearrangement joins TRBV5-6 to TRBJ1-3; no reliable D call. The CDR3 runs to 14 residues. Per the germline V gene, CDR1 is SGHDT and CDR2 is YYEEEE. Trimming stripped 0 bases from V and 0 bases from J, with 4 bases between. The CDR3 bases are TGTGCCAGCAGCTTGGCTAGCTCTGGAAACACCATATATTTT. Protein: CASSLASSGNTIYF.

The chain employs TRBV2 and TRBJ1-1; no reliable D call. Germline values: CDR1 SNHLY, CDR2 FYNNEI. With 2 bases removed from V and 0 bases from J, the gap between germline ends came to 10 bases. The CDR3 runs to 15 residues. The CDR3 sequence: CASSEIAIMNTEAFF. CDR3 in DNA: TGTGCCAGCAGTGAAATCGCAATTATGAACACTGAAGCTTTCTTT.

V gene TRBV5-6 combines with J gene TRBJ1-3; possible D gene TRBD1, 6 bases. The CDR3 has 16 residues. Trimming left V 4 bases short and J 0 bases short, with 14 bases between. Germline CDR1 reads SGHDT; CDR2 reads YYEEEE. CDR3 in DNA: TGTGCCAGCAGCGGTGGACAGTTCTACTCTGGAAACACCATATATTTT. Protein product: CASSGGQFYSGNTIYF.

V gene TRBV6-2 or TRBV6-3 combines with J gene TRBJ2-1; the match to TRBD2 covers 11 bases. J lost 9 bases, V lost 2 bases, and 6 bases had no gene match. Germline values: CDR1 MNHEY, CDR2 SVGEGT. This CDR3 comprises 15 residues. The CDR3 here is CASSYGSGRGGEQFF. The CDR3, as DNA: TGTGCCAGCAGTTACGGTAGCGGGAGGGGCGGTGAGCAGTTCTTC.

On this clone: Compared with germline, one end of the junction differs, possibly owing to a read error. This chain links TRBV6-1 with TRBJ1-6; 11 positions agree with TRBD1. Per the germline V gene, CDR1 is MNHNS and CDR2 is SASEGT. This CDR3 is 14 amino acids long. The CDR3 reads CASSEGTGGSPLHF. The CDR3 DNA reads as TGTGCCAGCAGCGAAGGGACAGGGGGATCACCCCTCCACTTT.

The chain combines TRBV11-2 with TRBJ2-7; tentative D call: TRBD2 (7 bases). Germline CDR1 is SGHAT and CDR2 is FQNNGV. The V end was cut by 5 bases, the J end by 6 bases, with 17 bases between. CDR3 size: 14 residues. The CDR3, as DNA: TGTGCCAGCAGCAGAGCGGGACAAGGGGTCGAGCAGTACTTC. It translates to CASSRAGQGVEQYF.

The CDR3 nucleotides are TGTGCCAGTGCCAAACTCCGGGACAGGGGGGGTAGCAATCAGCCCCAGCATTTT. Protein product: CASAKLRDRGGSNQPQHF. V is TRBV19 and J is TRBJ1-5, with 11 bases matching TRBD1. There are 18 residues in the CDR3. The ends lost 8 bases at V and 0 bases at J; junction bases unmatched: 12. The germline V gene has CDR1 LNHDA and CDR2 SQIVND (reference sequence).

The rearrangement joins TRBV7-9 to TRBJ2-1, with 7 bases identical to TRBD2. With V trimmed by 5 bases and J by 8 bases, 3 bases remained unmatched. Germline V lookup: CDR1 SEHNR, CDR2 FQNEAQ (reference sequence). This CDR3 has 12 amino acids. DNA of the CDR3: TGTGCCAGCAGCCCACGGGAGGATGAGCAGTTCTTC. It encodes CASSPREDEQFF.

This sequence joins TRBV6-5 and TRBJ1-1; D gene ambiguous. The CDR3 length is 15 residues. Germline lookup yields CDR1 MNHEY and CDR2 SVGAGI. Trimming took off 5 bases at V and 2 bases at J, with 15 bases between the two ends. CDR3 protein: CASSPFRSSNTEAFF. The CDR3, as DNA: TGTGCCAGCAGTCCCTTTAGGAGTTCCAACACTGAAGCTTTCTTT.

This chain uses TRBV28 with TRBJ1-2; possibly TRBD1 for D (6 bases). The V end was cut by 5 bases, the J end by 8 bases, with 15 bases between. The length of the CDR3 is 13 residues. The germline V gene encodes CDR1 MDHEN and CDR2 SYDVKM. This CDR3 reads CASSVAGARGYTF. DNA for the CDR3: TGTGCCAGCAGTGTAGCGGGGGCGCGAGGCTACACCTTC.

This clone has only one observation. The chain couples TRBV5-1 to TRBJ1-2; D might be TRBD1 (6 bases). Trimming cost V 4 bases and J 3 bases, with 10 bases left between them. Germline CDR1 SGHRS, CDR2 YFSETQ. This CDR3 has 13 amino acids. The CDR3 nucleotides read TGCGCCAGCAGCCCTGGACAGCACTATGGCTACACCTTC. Residues: CASSPGQHYGYTF.

The rearrangement uses TRBV5-4 and TRBJ2-2; D call uncertain. The V gene's germline CDR1 is SGHNT and CDR2 YYREEE (reference sequence). The CDR3 has 15 amino acids. Trimming removed 0 bases from V and 1 base from J, with 7 bases in between. The DNA for the CDR3 is TGTGCCAGCAGCTTGGGGTATGAGAACACCGGGGAGCTGTTTTTT. As protein: CASSLGYENTGELFF.